The 18 T cell receptor beta chains given below trace back to one sample, sequenced in a study of human T cells and chemical hapten exposure. TCRdb re-analysed the RACE reads in MiXCR, keeping a single row per CDR3 protein. The sample contains roughly 360,000 distinct CDR3 sequences, roughly 5% of which appear only once. Time point described: patch test 1, 2 weeks after DPC sensitization. This sample's treatment: therapeutic diphenylcyclopropenone sensitization with weekly scalp DPC. The material was whole blood, obtained in connection with sensitization to the hapten diphenylcyclopropenone (DPC). The receptors were gathered from a woman in her forties or fifties with alopecia areata. Some clones in this sample may be carry-over from other donors' samples.

This clonotype has ten or more counts. The J gene is TRBJ1-1, the V gene TRBV7-2, with TRBD1 matching 8 bases. Trimming removed 5 bases from V and 0 bases from J; junction bases left unmatched: 2. The CDR3 sequence is 14 residues long. Germline V lookup: CDR1 SGHTA, CDR2 FQGNSA. The CDR3, as DNA: TGTGCCAGCAGCCGGGACAGGTTGAACACTGAAGCTTTCTTT. Protein product: CASSRDRLNTEAFF.

The chain links TRBV29-1 to TRBJ1-2, with 10 bases that match TRBD1. The V and J ends lost 8 bases and 6 bases, in that order; junction bases with no gene match: 12. CDR3 length: 14 residues. Germline V gives CDR1 SQVTM, CDR2 ANQGSEA. This CDR3 reads CSLYSGQGQNGYTF. The CDR3 bases are TGCAGCCTCTACTCGGGACAGGGGCAAAATGGCTACACCTTC.

The rearrangement uses TRBV5-1 and TRBJ1-1; the match to TRBD1 covers 7 bases. This CDR3 contains 16 residues. Germline CDR1 and CDR2: SGHRS and YFSETQ. Trimming cost V 2 bases and J 1 base; bases outside gene matches: 8. The CDR3: CASSFLPDRENTEAFF. Written as DNA, the CDR3 is TGCGCCAGCAGCTTTCTACCTGACAGGGAGAACACTGAAGCTTTCTTT.

This clonotype was found many times. The chain uses TRBV20-1 and TRBJ2-7, with D possibly being TRBD1 (5 bases). Trimming left V 1 base short and J 2 bases short, with 15 bases between. CDR1 is DFQATT, CDR2 SNEGSKA, per germline (reference sequence). The CDR3 consists of 15 residues. CDR3 sequence reads: CSARADSPTTYEQYF. For the CDR3, the DNA is TGCAGTGCTAGAGCCGACAGCCCTACCACCTACGAGCAGTACTTC.

This clonotype came up a few times. The rearrangement links TRBV29-1 to TRBJ1-1; a possible D gene is TRBD1 (6 bases). Germline-derived CDR1 and CDR2 are SQVTM and ANQGSEA. The CDR3 length is 14 residues. The V and J ends lost 6 bases and 0 bases respectively, with 14 bases between them. The CDR3 DNA is TGCAGCGTGACGGACAGCCTTATGAACACTGAAGCTTTCTTT. Translation: CSVTDSLMNTEAFF.

The chain carries TRBV7-2 and TRBJ2-5, with 9 nucleotides matching TRBD1. V dropped 0 bases and J dropped 6; count of bases not matched to a gene: 8. There are 16 residues in the CDR3. Germline V gene data show CDR1 as SGHTA and CDR2 as FQGNSA. CDR3 nucleotides: TGTGCCAGCAGCTTAGCGTGGACAGGGGCGAGGAAGACCCAGTACTTC. It codes for CASSLAWTGARKTQYF.

This clonotype was seen at least ten times. The CDR3 protein is CSARDLARGGYTF. CDR3 nucleotide sequence: TGCAGTGCTAGAGATCTAGCCAGGGGCGGCTACACCTTC. This sequence joins TRBV20-1 and TRBJ1-2, with D tentatively TRBD1 (6 bases). The V end lost 0 bases, the J end lost 8 bases, and 13 bases lay between the germline ends. The CDR3 sequence is 13 residues long. The germline CDR1 and CDR2 sequences are DFQATT and SNEGSKA (reference sequence).

This clonotype occurred many times. The CDR3 protein is CSVAFGVMEPQHF. The CDR3 DNA reads TGCAGCGTTGCATTCGGGGTGATGGAGCCCCAGCATTTT. V usage is TRBV29-1 and J usage is TRBJ1-5, with D uncertain. In germline, CDR1 is SQVTM, CDR2 ANQGSEA. The length of the CDR3 is 13 residues. Trimming pared 4 bases from V and 8 bases from J, leaving 15 bases between.

This clonotype was counted many times. The chain recombines TRBV29-1 with TRBJ1-2, with 11 bases identical to TRBD1. The CDR3 totals 13 residues. V trimming: 1 base; J trimming: 8 bases; junction bases outside the gene matches: 3. The germline gives CDR1 SQVTM, CDR2 ANQGSEA. The CDR3, as DNA: TGCAGCGTTGAAGGGACAGGGGGCCGAGGCTACACCTTC. The encoded protein is CSVEGTGGRGYTF.

In its sample, this clonotype was seen many times. The rearrangement joins TRBV5-1 to TRBJ2-7, with 7 bases fitting TRBD1. J lost 5 bases, V lost 4 bases, and 12 bases had no gene match. The CDR3 loop spans 15 amino acids. Germline V gene data show CDR1 as SGHRS and CDR2 as YFSETQ. CDR3 nucleotide sequence: TGCGCCAGCAGCCCAGACAGGGTCCGCAAAGACGAGCAGTACTTC. It encodes CASSPDRVRKDEQYF.

At least ten counts were recorded for this clonotype. Here the CDR3 DNA reads TGCAGTGGACAGGGGAGAGAGACCCAGTACTTC. It translates to CSGQGRETQYF. V usage is TRBV29-1 and J usage is TRBJ2-5, with 9 bases identical to TRBD1. The V gene's germline CDR1 is SQVTM and CDR2 ANQGSEA. The CDR3 length is 11 residues.

This clonotype was found many times. The chain links TRBV9 to TRBJ2-5; TRBD2 matches 8 bases. Germline V lookup: CDR1 SGDLS, CDR2 YYNGEE. The CDR3 extends over 13 amino acids. V trimming: 3 bases; J trimming: 4 bases; junction bases outside the gene matches: 2. The CDR3 nucleotides are TGTGCCAGCAGCGGGAGCGGGAGAGAGACCCAGTACTTC. This encodes CASSGSGRETQYF.

There are many counts of this clonotype. The rearrangement joins TRBV7-9 to TRBJ1-1; no clear D gene. The V end lost 2 bases, the J end lost 1 base, and 8 bases lay between the germline ends. The CDR3 totals 14 residues. Looked up from germline, CDR1 is SEHNR and CDR2 is FQNEAQ (reference sequence). CDR3 nucleotides: TGTGCCAGCAGCTTAAACACGGCGAACACTGAAGCTTTCTTT. This gives the protein CASSLNTANTEAFF.

This clonotype was found many times. The chain employs TRBV3-1 and TRBJ1-1, with TRBD1 matching over 7 bases. The germline V gene encodes CDR1 LGHDT and CDR2 YNNKEL (reference sequence). Trimming cost V 3 bases and J 0 bases; bases outside gene matches: 1. This CDR3 region has 14 residues. CDR3 sequence reads: CASSQGQMNTEAFF. CDR3 bases: TGTGCCAGCAGCCAGGGACAGATGAACACTGAAGCTTTCTTT.

This clonotype was picked up a small number of times. The chain uses TRBV15 and TRBJ1-4, with 9 bases lining up with TRBD1. Germline values: CDR1 LNHNV, CDR2 YYDKDF (reference sequence). V gave up 4 bases and J gave up 8 bases; unmatched junction bases: 11. CDR3 length equals 16 residues. The CDR3 loop is CATSNPTGTGQEKLFF. The DNA for the CDR3 is TGTGCCACCAGCAACCCCACCGGGACAGGGCAGGAAAAACTGTTTTTT.

This clonotype has just one count. This may come from a read error, since a much larger clone is one base off. The chain links TRBV28 to TRBJ2-1; 10 bases match TRBD2. Germline values: CDR1 MDHEN, CDR2 SYDVKM. The CDR3 loop spans 19 amino acids. The CDR3 is CVSSLVGLAPGSSYNEQFF. The CDR3 DNA sequence: TGTGTCAGCAGTTTAGTGGGACTAGCGCCCGGGAGCTCCTACAATGAGCAGTTCTTC.

This clonotype was found many times. The chain has TRBV29-1 and TRBJ2-7, with 10 bases matching TRBD2. V shed 4 bases, J shed 5 bases, and the junction held 5 bases outside the gene matches. Germline assignment: CDR1 SQVTM and CDR2 ANQGSEA. This CDR3 is built from 13 residues. The CDR3 nucleotides are TGCAGCGTTGGGAGCGGGAGGGGTAACGAGCAGTACTTC. Translating it yields CSVGSGRGNEQYF.

This clonotype was detected only a few times. The V call is TRBV5-1, the J call TRBJ1-1; D remains ambiguous. The germline CDR1 and CDR2 sequences are SGHRS and YFSETQ. Trimming removed 6 bases at V and 0 bases at J, with 9 bases between. The CDR3 is 13 residues long. CDR3 nucleotides: TGCGCCAGCACCTACGATATGAACACTGAAGCTTTCTTT. Translated: CASTYDMNTEAFF.